A single TCR beta chain is shown here with its context. The data were taken from a study of CD8+ T cells in alopecia areata. Researchers picked out CD4+ and CD8+ T cells from PBMCs by sorting. The CDR3 spans 13 residues. Germline CDR1 is SQVTM and CDR2 is ANQGSEA. With 5 bases removed from V and 1 base from J, the gap between germline ends came to 11 bases. Reverse transcribed after extraction, RNA yielded cDNA as the sequencing template. The repertoire was sequenced with immunoSEQ multiplex PCR; TCRdb's copy has only in-frame clones and lacks some. The sample gives roughly 100,000 clones, 55% of which show up once; roughly 8.8% is in the top ten.

The sample was CD4+ T cells sorted from blood. This chain connects TRBV29-1 to TRBJ1-2; D is undetermined. This clonotype was sampled from a human donor in good health. The CDR3: CSVFGQLNYGYTF. The CDR3, as DNA: TGCAGCGTTTTTGGGCAGCTTAACTATGGCTACACCTTC.